A single T cell receptor beta chain is shown here with its context. This CDR3 has 14 amino acids. Trimming removed 4 bases at V and 4 bases at J, with 11 bases between. Germline V gene sequence: CDR1 MNHNS, CDR2 SASEGT. This specimen belongs to a study of OX40 agonist ivuxolimab in advanced cancers. Study-wide background: Patients got intravenous ivuxolimab at 0.01 to 10 mg/kg every 2 weeks. Hepatocellular carcinoma, melanoma, renal cell or head and neck cancer was diagnosed in the dose-escalation patients. Three patients, one with hepatocellular carcinoma and two with cutaneous melanoma, achieved partial responses.

Clones were sequenced by immunoSEQ multiplex PCR, and TCRdb holds only the in-frame ones, with some missing. The sample contains roughly 80,000 clones, about 82% of which appear only once. This TCR came from an adult with an advanced solid tumor such as melanoma, head and neck, liver or kidney cancer. This chain uses TRBV6-1 with TRBJ1-3; D remains ambiguous. The sequencing used CD4+ or CD8+ T cells sorted from blood, collected in a trial of the OX40 agonist ivuxolimab. CDR3 loop: CASSVGQAGNTIYF. For the CDR3, the DNA is TGTGCCAGCAGTGTGGGTCAGGCCGGAAACACCATATATTTT.